This TCR beta chain was observed in a study of blood T cell repertoires in COVID-19. Overall study: Sample material is recorded as cDNA or gDNA derived from T cells, B-cell-depleted T cells, or PBMCs.

In the original analysis: Estimation of nucleated cell counts relied on the amplification of reference gene primers. Measured with immunoSEQ multiplex PCR; TCRdb has only the in-frame clones, and not every one. That table furnishes V, J and clone size, whereas the DNA furnished D and trimming. Among some 150,000 clones listed, 80% to 90% were seen once. Trimming removed 1 base from V and 7 bases from J, with 20 bases in between. Germline CDR1 SGHVS, CDR2 FNYEAQ. The CDR3 is 16 amino acids. This chain links TRBV7-6 with TRBJ2-7; the D gene is possibly TRBD1 (6 bases). Sequencing was carried out using peripheral blood. The TCR originated in a woman aged 55 to 70 with active COVID-19. CDR3 protein: CASSLEKPGASGEQYF. In nucleotides, the CDR3 is TGTGCCAGCAGCTTAGAAAAACCAGGGGCCTCGGGAGAGCAGTACTTC.